The clone carrying this TCR beta chain was found a few times. Its antigen remains unknown. This sample was included in a study of CD8 T cells in ankylosing spondylitis. TCRdb re-called the 5' RACE reads through MiXCR, storing one row per CDR3 protein. The table lists some 350,000 distinct CDR3 sequences, about 15% of them singletons. The V gene lost 7 bases and the J gene lost 4 bases, with 13 bases spanning the gap. The CDR3 extends over 13 amino acids. The germline CDR1 and CDR2 sequences are MGHDK and SYGVNS. Study results and limitations: Both synovial fluid and blood in reactive arthritis had previously been reported to carry some motif variants. In ankylosing spondylitis patients, matched synovial fluid reportedly showed significant enrichment of disease-linked clones.

This sequence originates from a male donor with ankylosing spondylitis or in good health (not recorded which). The sample taken for sequencing was blood, either unsorted or a sorted T cell fraction (not recorded which). The rearrangement links TRBV25-1 to TRBJ1-1, with D maybe TRBD1 (5 bases). CDR3 region: CASKVYQGTEAFF. In nucleotides, the CDR3 is TGTGCCAGCAAGGTCTACCAGGGCACTGAAGCTTTCTTT.